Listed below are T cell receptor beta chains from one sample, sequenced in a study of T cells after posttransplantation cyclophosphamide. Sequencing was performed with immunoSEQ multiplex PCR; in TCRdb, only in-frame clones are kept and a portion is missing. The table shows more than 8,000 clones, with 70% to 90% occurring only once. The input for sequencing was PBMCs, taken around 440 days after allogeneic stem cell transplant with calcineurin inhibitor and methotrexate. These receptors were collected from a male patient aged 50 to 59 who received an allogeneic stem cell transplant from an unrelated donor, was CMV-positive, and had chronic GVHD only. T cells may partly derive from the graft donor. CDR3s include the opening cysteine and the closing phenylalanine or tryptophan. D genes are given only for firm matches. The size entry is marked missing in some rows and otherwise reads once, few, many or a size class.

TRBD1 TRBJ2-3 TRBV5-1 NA CASSLAGGSSDTQYF TGCGCCAGCAGCTTGGCAGGGGGCAGCTCAGATACGCAGTATTTT
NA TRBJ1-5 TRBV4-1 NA CASSETDSQVSQPQHF TGCGCCAGCAGCGAAACGGACAGCCAAGTGAGTCAGCCCCAGCATTTT
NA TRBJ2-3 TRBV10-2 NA CASNPRSEPSTDTQYF TGCGCCAGCAACCCTCGGAGCGAGCCTAGCACAGATACGCAGTATTTT
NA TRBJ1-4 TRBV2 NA CAILLPGGTEKLFF TGTGCCATCCTTTTACCGGGGGGTACAGAAAAACTGTTTTTT
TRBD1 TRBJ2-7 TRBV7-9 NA CASSSLQGGSNEQYF TGTGCCAGCAGCTCATTACAGGGGGGTTCTAACGAGCAGTACTTC
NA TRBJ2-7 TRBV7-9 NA CASSLAGVSGNEQYF TGTGCCAGCAGCTTAGCGGGAGTTAGCGGAAACGAGCAGTACTTC
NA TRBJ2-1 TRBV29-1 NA CSAKPTGFNEQFF TGCAGCGCTAAACCCACAGGGTTCAATGAGCAGTTCTTC
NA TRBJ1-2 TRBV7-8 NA CASSSSGTLYGYTF TGTGCCAGCAGCTCCTCCGGGACACTCTATGGCTACACCTTC
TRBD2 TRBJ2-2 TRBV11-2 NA CASSLGGSGRSTGELFF TGTGCCAGCAGCTTAGGGGGTAGCGGGAGATCCACCGGGGAGCTGTTTTTT
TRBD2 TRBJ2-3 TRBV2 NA CASSVSGISGDTQYF TGTGCCAGCAGCGTTAGCGGGATTAGCGGAGATACGCAGTATTTT
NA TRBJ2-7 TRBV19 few CASSITRGYYEQYF TGTGCCAGTAGTATTACTAGAGGCTACTACGAGCAGTACTTC
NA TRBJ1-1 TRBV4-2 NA CASRQSGAERGAFF TGTGCCAGCCGTCAGAGTGGGGCAGAACGTGGAGCTTTCTTT
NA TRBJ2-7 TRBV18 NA CASSPTLPGAYEQYF TGTGCCAGCTCACCTACCCTACCGGGGGCCTACGAGCAGTACTTC
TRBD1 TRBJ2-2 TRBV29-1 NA CSVGDRYGELFF TGCAGCGTAGGGGACAGGTACGGGGAGCTGTTTTTT
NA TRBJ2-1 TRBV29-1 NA CSVSSEFISNEQFF TGCAGCGTCTCTAGCGAATTCATTTCCAATGAGCAGTTCTTC
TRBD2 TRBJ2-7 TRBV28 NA CASSWVTSGRGQYF TGTGCCAGCAGTTGGGTAACTAGCGGGAGAGGGCAGTACTTC
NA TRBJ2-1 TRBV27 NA CASSWATYNEQFF TGTGCCAGCAGTTGGGCCACATACAATGAGCAGTTCTTC
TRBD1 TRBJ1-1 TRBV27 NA CASSLQGGRPNTEAFF TGTGCCAGCAGCCTACAGGGGGGAAGGCCGAACACTGAAGCTTTCTTT
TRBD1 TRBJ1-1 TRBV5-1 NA CASSPGTGNTEAFF TGCGCCAGCAGCCCTGGGACAGGGAACACTGAAGCTTTCTTT
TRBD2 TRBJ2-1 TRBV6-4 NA CASSGTSGGNEQFF TGTGCCAGCAGTGGGACTAGCGGGGGGAATGAGCAGTTCTTC
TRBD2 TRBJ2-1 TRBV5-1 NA CASSWTSGRLYNEQFF TGCGCCAGCAGCTGGACTAGCGGGAGGCTCTACAATGAGCAGTTCTTC
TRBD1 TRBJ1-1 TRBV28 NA CASSIEWRGLEAFF TGTGCCAGCAGTATCGAATGGAGGGGGCTGGAAGCTTTCTTT
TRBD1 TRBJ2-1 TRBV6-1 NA CASRGGGTGDNEQFF TGTGCCAGCAGAGGGGGGGGGACAGGGGACAATGAGCAGTTCTTC
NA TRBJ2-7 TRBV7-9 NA CASSLDDELQRYF TGTGCCAGCAGCTTAGATGATGAACTCCAACGGTACTTC
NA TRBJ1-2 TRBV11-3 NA CASSLRGEEVYGYTF TGTGCCAGCAGCTTAAGAGGGGAGGAGGTCTATGGCTACACCTTC
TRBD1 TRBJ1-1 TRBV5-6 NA CASRTGTGRMNTEAFF TGTGCCAGCAGGACCGGGACAGGGAGGATGAACACTGAAGCTTTCTTT
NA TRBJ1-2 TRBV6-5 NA CASSYSNEMGGGYTF TGTGCCAGCAGTTACTCGAACGAAATGGGAGGTGGCTACACCTTC
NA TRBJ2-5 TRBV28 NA CASSKGLQETQYF TGTGCCAGCAGTAAGGGGCTACAAGAGACCCAGTACTTC